This T cell receptor beta chain was sequenced for a study of cytomegalovirus exposure and HLA in healthy donors (dated by TCRdb to 2015 to 2018). In the study overall: An earlier analysis of several hundred of the donors reported approximately 300 Gb of sequence data and approximately 120 million unique TCR beta sequences obtained from approximately 180 million T cells. Approximately 330 gigabases of sequencing data and around 88 million unique TCR sequences made up an early release that covered over 550 HLA-typed donors. The genetic ancestry cluster associated with self-reported Caucasian donors included 80% to 90% of the approximately 410 genotyped donors. The study aimed to test whether signatures of past pathogen exposure could be identified by cataloging public T cell receptors. The study profiled the T cell repertoires of around 700 subjects by immunosequencing and related them to cytomegalovirus serostatus. A separate validation cohort of 100 to 150 different subjects was used in addition to the roughly 620-subject first cohort. High-throughput TCR immunosequencing, statistical association of individual TCRs with disease status, and machine learning were combined to predict cytomegalovirus infection status. In a later analysis, previously published TCR beta repertoires from 666 donors were re-analyzed and high-resolution HLA genotyping was added so that TCR occurrence patterns could be studied. Rather than using new phenotypic data, the later analysis identified candidate immune exposures from TCR beta sequences and from how often those sequences occurred across donors. To decide whether each TCR beta V gene segment behaved as functional or pseudogenic, an earlier analysis of 587 of the donors relied on high-throughput TCR beta sequencing. Donor age, sex, ethnicity and CMV serostatus were compiled alongside the repertoire data. A later genetic analysis took genome-wide SNP genotypes for about 65% of the roughly 670 donors and used that subset as a discovery cohort. Every discovery cohort repertoire had been produced on one sequencing platform. HLA typing included class I and class II loci at four-digit resolution. The number of donors typed differed by locus, with about 629-640 for A, B, C, DRB1 and DQB1, 522 for DQA1, 606 for DPA1, and around 430 for DPB1. Roughly 5 DR-DQ haplotypes were handled as single units for association and clustering because linkage in the cohort was strong. Among a few hundred genotyped donors of the cohort, an average of approximately 250,000 unique TCR beta nucleotide sequences were sequenced per donor, roughly 20% of them non-productive.

The cohort consisted of approximately 690 healthy bone marrow donors. Cohort members were all nominally healthy when sampled, although unrecorded immune exposures were likely present. The donor tested CMV seropositive, placing the donor among the 289 seropositive members of the cohort. Each donor provided a peripheral blood sample, and peripheral blood mononuclear cells were used for TCR beta sequencing. Genomic DNA was extracted from the blood cell samples with the Qiagen DNeasy Blood Extraction Kit. Concerning this clone itself: Its antigen has not been determined. No quality values exist for individual bases; no much larger clone is one base distant.

Summary of the overall study and its limitations: In vitro tests confirmed that a few of the cytomegalovirus-associated TCR beta chains recognize cytomegalovirus antigens. For the cohort, immune exposure information was limited to CMV serostatus. The sequencing pipeline was judged likely to have produced a cluster of highly shared sequence variants as a technical artifact. A later analysis found that HLA-associated TCR beta chains were more clonally expanded and had lower generation probabilities than equally common non-associated chains. A later genetic analysis reported fewer N-insertions in productive TCRs among donors in an Asian-associated ancestry cluster than the roughly 700-donor mean. In a later analysis, TCR association rates were found to vary across HLA loci, with the most associated TCRs seen for DRB1 alleles and the fewest for HLA-C alleles. An earlier analysis of approximately 570 of the donors showed that most TCR beta V segments appeared in productive rearrangements either about 87% or about 30% of the time, which broadly matched IMGT annotations. Only TCR beta chains were sequenced in this cohort, and the absence of alpha or paired-chain data limited detectable features. Because counts were too low, roughly 16 rarely observed V segments, including chromosome 9 orphons, were left out of the earlier analysis of some 600 of the donors. Across donors, most TCR sequences were observed very rarely, whereas some public TCRs were present in many individuals. A further reported finding was that TCR beta sequences accurately predicted the HLA-A and HLA-B alleles for most subjects in the first cohort. HLA typing was unavailable for some donors at each locus, so association tests used only the typed subset. Specific HLA alleles were associated with roughly 16,000 TCR beta sequences at a false discovery rate of 0.05 in a later analysis. According to a later analysis, parvovirus B19, influenza, CMV and Epstein-Barr virus appeared linked to several top co-occurrence clusters. The study listed 150 to 200 TCR beta chains as associated with cytomegalovirus. V-gene and J-gene trimming of TCR beta chains was associated with a missense DCLRE1C variant in a later genetic analysis, and the association was replicated in an independent cohort. Sequencing depth was assumed to be roughly uniform across donors in the presence/absence analyses, though that assumption may not hold. Correlated functional status among segregating V segments might reflect linkage disequilibrium, but an unknown experimental factor could not be ruled out. According to the authors, the approach could potentially be generalized to other disease states and immunological phenotypes. Most CMV-associated TCR beta chains appeared to be HLA-restricted in a later analysis, and the HLA associations seemed to be driven largely by CMV exposure. In both the original and validation cohorts, the classifier was reported to diagnose cytomegalovirus status with high specificity and sensitivity. Strong co-occurrence of HLA alleles, especially DR and DQ, made assigning TCR associations to individual alleles difficult.

Library preparation was by the immunoSEQ multiplex PCR assay. For the multiplex PCR, a mixture combining 60 forward primers for TCR Vbeta segments and 13 reverse primers for TCR Jbeta segments was used. A multiplex PCR assay on genomic DNA amplified the CDR3 region of rearranged TCR beta genes. On the Illumina HiSeq System, the amplified TCR beta libraries were sequenced as 87-base-pair reads. The paper's data handling went like this. A later analysis tallied tens of millions of unique TCR beta chains across the 700 or so repertoires, and about 10 million of those chains were shared by two or more donors. Raw reads were error-corrected and collapsed into unique sequences by a nearest-neighbor algorithm in which closely related sequences were merged to remove PCR and sequencing errors. V, D and J gene segments were assigned by aligning CDR3 sequences to IMGT reference sequences. Each retained sequence needed at least a six-nucleotide match to both a V gene segment and a J gene segment. Rearrangements were called productive when the CDR3 lacked stop codons and stayed in frame with V and J; all others were non-productive. CDR3 was defined by IMGT convention, running from the second conserved V-encoded cysteine to the conserved J-encoded phenylalanine. The earlier analysis of 500 to 750 of the donors excluded any sequence lacking an unambiguous match to a single V gene segment. An earlier analysis of almost 600 of the donors classified V segments as functional when productive rearrangements were above 56.7% and as segregating when the standard deviation between donors was above 5%. A statistical classification framework was built to diagnose cytomegalovirus status from the catalog of TCR beta chain sequences. In a later analysis, V and J genes were assigned by comparing TCR nucleotide sequences against IMGT/GENE-DB human TR gene sequences. The TCRdist pipeline was used in a later analysis to assign CDR3 sequences and most-parsimonious VDJ recombination scenarios. In a later analysis, each TCR beta chain was defined by its CDR3 amino acid sequence together with its V-gene family, and reads without a unique V-gene family were excluded. In a later analysis, 500 to 700 highly shared, low-generation-probability nucleotide sequences were removed to address suspected cross-contamination and a sequencing artifact. For each public chain, a later analysis derived a clonal expansion index from normalized ranks of inferred template counts within each repertoire. A later analysis computed generation probabilities with a VDJ recombination model fitted to out-of-frame rearrangements, and checked the results against IGoR. Hypergeometric tests were used in a later analysis to score TCR-TCR, TCR-HLA and TCR-CMV co-occurrence, with a repertoire-size bias correction applied to the TCR pairs. To estimate false discovery rates, a later analysis permuted the HLA or CMV assignments 20 times. A later analysis grouped co-occurring TCRs with DBSCAN, adding TCRdist sequence similarity when clustering within HLA-allele-positive subsets. For co-occurrence clustering, repertoires with fewer than 30,000 or more than 120,000 public chains were excluded, along with four or five repertoires with anomalous nucleotide sharing. Sourced from immuneACCESS, this table was stored by TCRdb with only in-frame sequences that have V and J called. A share of the clones is absent; for the studies checked, an unresolved V gene accounts for under half, and the remainder has no known explanation. V, J and clone size reflect that table, while D and trimming were determined from the DNA. This sample holds approximately 120,000 clones; under 85% were observed only once. The ten largest clones take up over 3.5% of the sample.

This TCR was recovered from a woman in her forties or fifties in good health and CMV-seropositive. What was sequenced was PBMCs.

CDR3 protein: CASSETASGSTDTQYF. The bases are TGTGCCAGCAGTGAAACCGCTAGCGGAAGCACAGATACGCAGTATTTT. The V gene is TRBV6-1 and the J gene is TRBJ2-3, with 7 middle bases fitting TRBD2. Including the terminal cysteine and phenylalanine, the CDR3 comprises 16 residues. The sequence is cut down to CDR3 DNA, 48 bases in frame from base 1. Trimming removed 2 bases from V and 0 bases from J; the gene matches leave 5 bases unexplained. As encoded in the germline V gene, CDR1 is MNHNS while CDR2 is SASEGT.